Described below is a single T cell receptor beta chain sequence and its context. This specimen comes from a study of T cells of healthy individuals. TCRdb itself ran the 5' RACE reads through MiXCR, one entry per CDR3 protein. The sample contains 90,000 to 100,000 distinct CDR3 sequences, 17% of which appear only once. This TCR was sampled from a human donor in good health.

The CDR3 sequence: CASSLDQGIDYEQYF. DNA of the CDR3: TGTGCCAGCAGCTTAGATCAGGGTATAGACTACGAGCAGTACTTC. The chain combines TRBV7-9 with TRBJ2-7; a weak D match, TRBD1 (5 bases). The CDR3 extends over 15 amino acids. V shed 1 base and J shed 3 bases, with 13 bases lying between them. Germline CDR1 and CDR2: SEHNR and FQNEAQ (reference sequence). Together with reference TRBV7-9 and TRBJ2-7, the CDR3 gives the full variable domain: DTGVSQNPRHKITKRGQNVTFRCDPISEHNRLYWYRQTLGQGPEFLTYFQNEAQLEKSRLLSDRFSAERPKGSFSTLEIQRTEQGDSAMYLCASSLDQGIDYEQYFGPGTRLTVT.